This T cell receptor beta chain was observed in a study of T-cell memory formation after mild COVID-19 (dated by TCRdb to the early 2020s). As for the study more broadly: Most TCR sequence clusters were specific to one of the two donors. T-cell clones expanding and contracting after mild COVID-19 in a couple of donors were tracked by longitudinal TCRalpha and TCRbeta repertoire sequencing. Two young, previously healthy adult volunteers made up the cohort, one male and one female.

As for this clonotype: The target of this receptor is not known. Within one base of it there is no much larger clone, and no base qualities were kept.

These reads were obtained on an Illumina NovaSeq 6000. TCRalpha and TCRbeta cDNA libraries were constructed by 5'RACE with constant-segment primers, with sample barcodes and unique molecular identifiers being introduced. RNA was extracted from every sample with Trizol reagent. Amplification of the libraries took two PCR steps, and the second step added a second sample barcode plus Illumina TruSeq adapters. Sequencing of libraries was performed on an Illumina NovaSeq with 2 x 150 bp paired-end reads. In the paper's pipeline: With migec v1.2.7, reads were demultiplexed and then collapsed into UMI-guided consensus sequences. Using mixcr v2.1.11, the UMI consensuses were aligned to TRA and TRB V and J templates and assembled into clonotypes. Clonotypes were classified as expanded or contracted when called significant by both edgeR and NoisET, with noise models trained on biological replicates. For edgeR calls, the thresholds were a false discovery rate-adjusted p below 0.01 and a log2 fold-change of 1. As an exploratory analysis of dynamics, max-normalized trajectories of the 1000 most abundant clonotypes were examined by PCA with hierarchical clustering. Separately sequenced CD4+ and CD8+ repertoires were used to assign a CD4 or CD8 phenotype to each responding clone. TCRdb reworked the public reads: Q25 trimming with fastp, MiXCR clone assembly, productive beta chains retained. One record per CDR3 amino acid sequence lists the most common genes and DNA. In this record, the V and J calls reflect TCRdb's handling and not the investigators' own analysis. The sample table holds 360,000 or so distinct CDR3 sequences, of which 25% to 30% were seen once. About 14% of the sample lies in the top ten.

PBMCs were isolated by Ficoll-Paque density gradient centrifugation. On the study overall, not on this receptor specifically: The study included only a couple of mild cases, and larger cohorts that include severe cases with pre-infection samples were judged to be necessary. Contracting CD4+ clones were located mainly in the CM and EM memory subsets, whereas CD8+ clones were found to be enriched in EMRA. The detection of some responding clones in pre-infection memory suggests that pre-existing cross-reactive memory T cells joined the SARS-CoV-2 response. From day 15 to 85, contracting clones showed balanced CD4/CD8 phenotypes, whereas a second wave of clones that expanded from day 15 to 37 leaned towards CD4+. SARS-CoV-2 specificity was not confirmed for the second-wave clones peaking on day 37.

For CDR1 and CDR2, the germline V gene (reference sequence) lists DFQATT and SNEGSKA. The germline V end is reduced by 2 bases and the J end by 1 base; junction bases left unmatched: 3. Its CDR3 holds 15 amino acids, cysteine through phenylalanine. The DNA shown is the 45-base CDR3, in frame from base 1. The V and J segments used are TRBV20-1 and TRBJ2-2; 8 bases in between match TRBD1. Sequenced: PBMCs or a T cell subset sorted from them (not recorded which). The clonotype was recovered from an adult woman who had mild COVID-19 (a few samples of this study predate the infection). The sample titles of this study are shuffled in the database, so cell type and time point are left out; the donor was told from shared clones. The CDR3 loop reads CSARPRGQNTGELFF. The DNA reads TGCAGTGCTAGACCCAGGGGGCAGAACACCGGGGAGCTGTTTTTT.